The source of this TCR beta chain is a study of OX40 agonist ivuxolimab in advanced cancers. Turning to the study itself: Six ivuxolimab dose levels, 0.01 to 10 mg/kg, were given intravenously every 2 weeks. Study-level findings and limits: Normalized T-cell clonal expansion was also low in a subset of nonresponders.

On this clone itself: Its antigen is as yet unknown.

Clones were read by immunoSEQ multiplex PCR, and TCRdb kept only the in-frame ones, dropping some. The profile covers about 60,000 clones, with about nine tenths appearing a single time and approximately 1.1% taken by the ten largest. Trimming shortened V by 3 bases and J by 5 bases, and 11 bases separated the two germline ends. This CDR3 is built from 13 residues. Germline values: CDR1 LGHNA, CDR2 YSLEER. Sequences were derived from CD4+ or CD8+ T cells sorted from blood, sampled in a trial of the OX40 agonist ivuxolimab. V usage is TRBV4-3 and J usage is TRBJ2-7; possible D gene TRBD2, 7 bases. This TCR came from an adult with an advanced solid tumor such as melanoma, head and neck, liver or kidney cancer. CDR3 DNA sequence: TGCGCCAGCAGCCATAGGGGGGGCGACGAGCAGTACTTC. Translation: CASSHRGGDEQYF.